This is a list of T cell receptor beta chains from one sample in a study of cytomegalovirus exposure and HLA in healthy donors. Profiled with immunoSEQ multiplex PCR; TCRdb holds only in-frame clones, not every one. The table shows about 87,000 clones, with around 70% occurring only once. Sequenced: PBMCs. The receptor set was obtained from a man aged 25 to 40 in good health and CMV-seropositive. Both conserved end residues are part of each CDR3.

j_call v_call cdr3_aa
TRBJ1-5 TRBV10-3 CAISLDRVNQPQNF
TRBJ2-1 TRBV7-2 CASSLAGGGMNEQFF
TRBJ1-2 TRBV6-5 CASGHGNYGYTF
TRBJ2-2 TRBV7-9 CASSPRGADTGELFF
TRBJ1-5 TRBV28 CASTYYRRYSNQPQHF
TRBJ2-5 TRBV5-6 CASSLDRYQETQYF
TRBJ2-1 TRBV27 CASSLELARNEQFF
TRBJ1-4 TRBV4-2 CASSQEAATGWLFF
TRBJ2-3 TRBV28 CASSTPGQSTDTQYF
TRBJ1-5 TRBV7-6 CASSSAANQPQHF
TRBJ2-7 TRBV7-2 CASRRSGGTYEQYF
TRBJ1-2 TRBV28 CATSRTAGYGYTF
TRBJ1-1 TRBV21-1 CASSSSGTGEYEAFF
TRBJ2-2 TRBV7-9 CASSPSGSGGELFF
TRBJ1-4 TRBV9 CASSPRGKGTNEKLFF
TRBJ2-7 TRBV2 CASSSGTSGSHEQYF
TRBJ1-5 TRBV7-8 CASSLAGTGNNQPQHF
TRBJ1-3 TRBV7-9 CASSLRQGQGNTIYF
TRBJ2-7 TRBV28 CASSWASGRSEQYF
TRBJ1-2 TRBV6-5 CASSYSTGYYGYTF
TRBJ1-1 TRBV5-1 CASSLAGGEGTEAFF
TRBJ2-5 TRBV29-1 CSVVQGGGETQYF
TRBJ1-1 TRBV11-2 CASRETGRRAEAFF
TRBJ1-1 TRBV5-4 CASSLGQEINTEAFF
TRBJ2-7 TRBV5-1 CASSLHGPGGVSYEQYF
TRBJ2-2 TRBV27 CASKTGRANTGELFF
TRBJ2-7 TRBV29-1 CSVEGTSGTEQYF
TRBJ2-7 TRBV2 CASSTGNEQYF
TRBJ2-5 TRBV7-9 CASSLGASTETQYF
TRBJ1-2 TRBV29-1 CSVEDREQSGF
TRBJ2-1 TRBV6-4 CASSDSLAGYNEQFF
TRBJ2-2 TRBV5-1 CASSLGGTAAGELFF
TRBJ1-1 TRBV28 CASTFGNGDMNTEAFF
TRBJ1-4 TRBV7-2 CASSLTGPTNEKLFF
NA TRBV5-4 CASSLGAGPLYEQYF
TRBJ2-2 TRBV5-4 CASSSNRGRNTGELFF
TRBJ1-1 TRBV30 CAWSATQGGAFF
TRBJ2-7 TRBV7-8 CASSPRTSGGYEQYF
TRBJ2-7 TRBV7-9 CASSLGSSEQYF
TRBJ1-2 TRBV6-6 CASSYVAGSDYGYTF
TRBJ2-2 TRBV9 CASSVSHGELFF
TRBJ2-5 TRBV10-1 CASSGTSGGPRETQYF
TRBJ2-7 TRBV10-3 CAISESISGILYEQYF
TRBJ2-7 TRBV5-1 CASSLRAQRDYEQYF
TRBJ1-1 TRBV19 CASTYQSRGSTEAFF
TRBJ1-5 TRBV27 CASSPEPQHF
TRBJ1-1 TRBV11-3 CASSPSRDTEAFF
TRBJ2-7 TRBV18 CASSPKREYSYEQYF